One sample yielded the 17 T cell receptor beta chains listed below, sequenced in a study of shared clonotypes between healthy human individuals. In the naive CD8 group, cells lacked CD45RO and were positively selected for CCR7, so terminally differentiated effector memory CD45RA+ cells were left out. Sequencing used immunoSEQ multiplex PCR; TCRdb keeps in-frame clones, though not all of them. The sample has roughly 770,000 clones, 90% to 98% seen once. Material: naive CD8+ T cells sorted from blood. These receptor sequences come from a young man in good health.

The chain couples TRBV5-1 to TRBJ2-2; tentative D call: TRBD2 (6 bases). V was pared by 4 bases and J by 4 bases, with 20 bases between. CDR3 size: 17 residues. Germline CDR1 and CDR2: SGHRS and YFSETQ. CDR3 DNA sequence: TGCGCCAGCAGCCCCCATGGAGGGACCGTCTCCACCGGGGAGCTGTTTTTT. Protein: CASSPHGGTVSTGELFF. Using reference TRBV5-1 and TRBJ2-2 for the parts outside the CDR3, the full variable domain is KAGVTQTPRYLIKTRGQQVTLSCSPISGHRSVSWYQQTPGQGLQFLFEYFSETQRNKGNFPGRFSGRQFSNSRSEMNVSTLELGDSALYLCASSPHGGTVSTGELFFGEGSRLTVL.

J is TRBJ2-7 and V is TRBV30; D may correspond to TRBD1 or TRBD2 (5 bases each). V dropped 5 bases and J dropped 2 bases, with 16 bases sitting between them. This CDR3 region has 14 residues. CDR1 is GTSNPN and CDR2 is SVGIG in the germline V gene (reference sequence). The CDR3 here is CAWGTGRWPYEQYF. For the CDR3, the DNA is TGTGCCTGGGGGACGGGACGGTGGCCCTACGAGCAGTACTTC.

J is TRBJ2-1 and V is TRBV10-1; the match to TRBD2 covers 7 bases. The CDR3 consists of 12 residues. With 4 bases clipped from V and 9 bases from J, the junction kept 3 bases outside the gene matches. CDR1 and CDR2 from the germline V gene are WNHNN and SYGVQD (reference sequence). The CDR3 is CASSGLAGEQFF. CDR3 nucleotides: TGCGCCAGCAGTGGACTAGCCGGTGAGCAGTTCTTC.

A few counts support this clone. V gene TRBV7-9 combines with J gene TRBJ2-1, with D possibly matching TRBD1 (6 bases). Germline CDR1 and CDR2: SEHNR and FQNEAQ (reference sequence). CDR3 size: 15 residues. The germline V and J ends were trimmed by 0 bases and 4 bases, with 10 bases remaining between them. The CDR3 region has the DNA TGTGCCAGCAGCTTAGCGACAGGCCGATACAATGAGCAGTTCTTC. This sequence encodes CASSLATGRYNEQFF. The full variable domain, rest sourced from reference TRBV7-9 and TRBJ2-1, is DTGVSQNPRHKITKRGQNVTFRCDPISEHNRLYWYRQTLGQGPEFLTYFQNEAQLEKSRLLSDRFSAERPKGSFSTLEIQRTEQGDSAMYLCASSLATGRYNEQFFGPGTRLTVL.

The chain employs TRBV30 and TRBJ1-1, with D maybe TRBD1 (6 bases). CDR1 GTSNPN and CDR2 SVGIG come from the germline V gene (reference sequence). CDR3 length equals 11 residues. The germline V and J ends were trimmed by 1 base and 7 bases, with 7 bases remaining between them. Here the CDR3 DNA reads TGTGCCTGGAGTGAGGGGGATGAAGCTTTCTTT. This encodes CAWSEGDEAFF.

The V call is TRBV9, the J call TRBJ2-7; a weak D match, TRBD1 (5 bases). Trimming shortened V by 4 bases and J by 2 bases, and 10 bases separated the two germline ends. Germline CDR1 reads SGDLS; CDR2 reads YYNGEE. The CDR3 spans 13 residues. Here the CDR3 reads CASSPAGTYEQYF. CDR3 DNA: TGTGCCAGCAGCCCAGCAGGGACCTACGAGCAGTACTTC.

The chain links TRBV11-1 to TRBJ2-7; no reliable D call. Trimming stripped 2 bases from V and 9 bases from J, with 17 bases between. CDR1 and CDR2 (germline): SGHAT, FQDESV (reference sequence). CDR3 length equals 14 residues. The CDR3 loop reads CASSLFSDLRGQYF. In nucleotides, the CDR3 is TGTGCCAGCAGCTTATTTTCAGACCTACGTGGGCAGTACTTC. The full variable domain, completed using reference TRBV11-1 and TRBJ2-7, is EAEVAQSPRYKITEKSQAVAFWCDPISGHATLYWYRQILGQGPELLVQFQDESVVDDSQLPKDRFSAERLKGVDSTLKIQPAELGDSAMYLCASSLFSDLRGQYFGPGTRLTVT.

The J gene is TRBJ1-2, the V gene TRBV5-6; the D is unclear. Germline V gives CDR1 SGHDT, CDR2 YYEEEE. The V and J ends lost 2 bases and 8 bases respectively, with 13 bases between them. The CDR3 is 13 residues long. The CDR3 DNA follows: TGTGCCAGCAGCTTTCCGACAACGAACGGCTACACCTTC. Residues: CASSFPTTNGYTF.

V usage is TRBV21-1 and J usage is TRBJ2-1; TRBD2 was called by the table and not checked on the DNA. TRBV21-1 is a listed pseudogene. CDR3 length: 18 residues. CDR3 in amino acids: CASSQGGLAGVLNNEQFF. The CDR3 bases are TGTGCCAGCAGCCAGGGGGGACTAGCGGGAGTCTTAAACAATGAGCAGTTCTTC.

This chain connects TRBV29-1 to TRBJ2-1; TRBD2 agrees at 9 bases. Per the germline V gene, CDR1 is SQVTM and CDR2 is ANQGSEA. CDR3 length equals 14 residues. Trimming removed 3 bases from V and 4 bases from J; junction bases left unmatched: 4. This CDR3 is CSVEGLARYNEQFF. The CDR3 DNA reads as TGCAGCGTTGAGGGACTAGCCCGATACAATGAGCAGTTCTTC.

The rearrangement links TRBV4-3 to TRBJ1-4; a possible D gene is TRBD1 (5 bases). V gave up 0 bases and J gave up 5 bases, with 13 bases separating them. Germline-derived CDR1 and CDR2 are LGHNA and YSLEER. The CDR3 is made up of 16 amino acids. The CDR3 DNA is TGCGCCAGCAGCCAAGATTCTGGGGGTCGGAATGAAAAACTGTTTTTT. Translating gives CASSQDSGGRNEKLFF.

V and J are TRBV29-1 and TRBJ1-2; tentatively, D is TRBD1 (6 bases). The germline V and J ends were trimmed by 3 bases and 7 bases, with 9 bases remaining between them. Germline V CDR1 and CDR2: SQVTM, ANQGSEA. This CDR3 has 11 amino acids. The CDR3 DNA reads as TGCAGCGTTGACCGGGGGCCTGGCTACACCTTC. Protein: CSVDRGPGYTF.

This sequence joins TRBV4-1 and TRBJ1-6; 7 bases are a match to TRBD1. The CDR3 runs 16 residues. Germline CDR1 is MGHRA and CDR2 is YSYEKL. After removal of 4 bases from V and 4 bases from J, the junction contained 7 bases not matched to a gene. The CDR3 DNA is TGCGCCAGCAGCCCATACCCGGGACAGTATAATTCACCCCTCCACTTT. Its protein product is CASSPYPGQYNSPLHF.

The chain's CDR3 is CASSQSTFYEQYF. The CDR3 DNA follows: TGTGCCAGCAGCCAATCGACGTTCTACGAGCAGTACTTC. This rearrangement joins TRBV14 to TRBJ2-7; no reliable D call. CDR3 length: 13 amino acids. Between the trimmed V and J ends, which lost 2 bases and 3 bases, there was a span of 8 bases. Germline V gene sequence: CDR1 SGHDN, CDR2 FVKESK.

The rearrangement joins TRBV9 to TRBJ2-4; D remains ambiguous. The CDR3 spans 15 residues. Trimming pared 4 bases from V and 0 bases from J, leaving 11 bases between. Germline V gives CDR1 SGDLS, CDR2 YYNGEE. The CDR3 DNA reads as TGTGCCAGCAGCATACTTGGGTTAGCCAAAAACATTCAGTACTTC. This translates into CASSILGLAKNIQYF.

V usage is TRBV7-6 and J usage is TRBJ2-3; perhaps TRBD2 as D (5 bases). V was clipped by 2 bases and J by 2 bases, with 14 bases between them. This CDR3 has 16 residues. CDR1 is SGHVS and CDR2 is FNYEAQ in the germline V gene. DNA of the CDR3: TGTGCCAGCAGCTTAATGGGCGGGCCAACCACAGATACGCAGTATTTT. Its translation: CASSLMGGPTTDTQYF.

The chain is built from TRBV7-9 and TRBJ2-1, with 10 bases identical to TRBD2. From germline, CDR1 is SEHNR and CDR2 FQNEAQ (reference sequence). The J segment lost 8 bases and the V segment lost 11 bases, leaving 9 bases of the junction unmatched. This CDR3 contains 13 residues. CDR3 nucleotide sequence: TGTGCCGCCGAGCTAGCGGGAGTCTATGAGCAGTTCTTC. Translated, it gives CAAELAGVYEQFF. Based on the CDR3 plus reference TRBV7-9 and TRBJ2-1, the full variable domain is DTGVSQNPRHKITKRGQNVTFRCDPISEHNRLYWYRQTLGQGPEFLTYFQNEAQLEKSRLLSDRFSAERPKGSFSTLEIQRTEQGDSAMYLCAAELAGVYEQFFGPGTRLTVL.